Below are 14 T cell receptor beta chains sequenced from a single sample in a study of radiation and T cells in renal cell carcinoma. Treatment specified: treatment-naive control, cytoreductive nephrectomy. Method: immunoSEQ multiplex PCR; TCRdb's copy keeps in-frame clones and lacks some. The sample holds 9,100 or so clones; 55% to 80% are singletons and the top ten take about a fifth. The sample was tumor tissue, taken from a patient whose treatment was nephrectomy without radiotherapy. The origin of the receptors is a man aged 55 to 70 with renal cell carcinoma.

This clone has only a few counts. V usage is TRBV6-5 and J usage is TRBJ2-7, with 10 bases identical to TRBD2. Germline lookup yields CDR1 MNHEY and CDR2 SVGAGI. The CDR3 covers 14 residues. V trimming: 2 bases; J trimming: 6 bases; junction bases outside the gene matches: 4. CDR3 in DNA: TGTGCCAGCAGTTACGGGATAGCGGGAGGCGAGCAGTACTTC. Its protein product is CASSYGIAGGEQYF.

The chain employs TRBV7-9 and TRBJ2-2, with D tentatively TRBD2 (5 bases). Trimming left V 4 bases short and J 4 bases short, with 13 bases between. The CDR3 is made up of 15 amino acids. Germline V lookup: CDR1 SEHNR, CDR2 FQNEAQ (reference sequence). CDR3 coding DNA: TGTGCCAGCAGCTCCGGACTCCCGGTCACCGGGGAGCTGTTTTTT. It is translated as CASSSGLPVTGELFF.

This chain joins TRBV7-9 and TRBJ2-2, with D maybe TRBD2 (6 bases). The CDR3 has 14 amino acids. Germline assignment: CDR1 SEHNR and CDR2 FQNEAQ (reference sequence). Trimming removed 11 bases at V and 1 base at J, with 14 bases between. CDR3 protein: CARGADWNTGELFF. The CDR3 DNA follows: TGTGCCCGCGGGGCAGATTGGAACACCGGGGAGCTGTTTTTT.

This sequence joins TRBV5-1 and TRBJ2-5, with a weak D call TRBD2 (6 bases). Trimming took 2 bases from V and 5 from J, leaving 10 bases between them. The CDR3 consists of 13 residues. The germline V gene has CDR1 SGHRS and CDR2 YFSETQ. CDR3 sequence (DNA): TGCGCCAGCAGCTTCATTGGGGGGGAGACCCAGTACTTC. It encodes CASSFIGGETQYF.

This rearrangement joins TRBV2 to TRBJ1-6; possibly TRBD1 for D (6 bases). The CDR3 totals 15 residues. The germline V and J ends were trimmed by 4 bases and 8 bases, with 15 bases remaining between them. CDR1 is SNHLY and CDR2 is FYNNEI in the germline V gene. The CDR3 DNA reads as TGTGCCAGCAGTGTTTACAGGGTGTTTTATTCACCCCTCCACTTT. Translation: CASSVYRVFYSPLHF. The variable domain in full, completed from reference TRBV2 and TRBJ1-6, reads EPEVTQTPSHQVTQMGQEVILRCVPISNHLYFYWYRQILGQKVEFLVSFYNNEISEKSEIFDDQFSVERPDGSNFTLKIRSTKLEDSAMYFCASSVYRVFYSPLHFGNGTRLTVT.

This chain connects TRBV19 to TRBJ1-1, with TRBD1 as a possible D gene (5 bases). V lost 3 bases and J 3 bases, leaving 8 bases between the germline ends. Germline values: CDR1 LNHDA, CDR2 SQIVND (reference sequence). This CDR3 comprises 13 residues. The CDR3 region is CASSIWGDTEAFF. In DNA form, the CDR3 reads TGTGCCAGTAGTATCTGGGGGGACACTGAAGCTTTCTTT.

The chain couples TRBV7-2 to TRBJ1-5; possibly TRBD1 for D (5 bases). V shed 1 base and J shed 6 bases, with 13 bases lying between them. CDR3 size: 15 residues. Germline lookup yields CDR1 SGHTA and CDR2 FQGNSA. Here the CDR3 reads CASSLGGTFVQPQHF. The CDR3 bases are TGTGCCAGCAGCTTAGGGGGCACGTTTGTTCAGCCCCAGCATTTT.

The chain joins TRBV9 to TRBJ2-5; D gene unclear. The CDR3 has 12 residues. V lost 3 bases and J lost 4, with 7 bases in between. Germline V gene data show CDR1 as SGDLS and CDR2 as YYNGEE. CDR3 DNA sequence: TGTGCCAGCAGCGATCCCAGAGAGACCCAGTACTTC. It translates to CASSDPRETQYF.

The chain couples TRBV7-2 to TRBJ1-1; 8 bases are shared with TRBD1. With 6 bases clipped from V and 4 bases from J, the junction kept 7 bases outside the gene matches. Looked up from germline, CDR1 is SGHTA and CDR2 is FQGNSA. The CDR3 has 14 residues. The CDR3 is CASSYQGAVTEAFF. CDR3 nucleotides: TGTGCCAGCAGTTATCAGGGGGCGGTCACTGAAGCTTTCTTT.

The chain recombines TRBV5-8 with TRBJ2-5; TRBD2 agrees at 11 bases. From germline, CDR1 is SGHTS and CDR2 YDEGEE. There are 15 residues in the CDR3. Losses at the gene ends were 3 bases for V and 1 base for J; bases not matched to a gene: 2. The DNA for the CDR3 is TGTGCCAGCAGCTCCGGGACTAGCGGCCAAGAGACCCAGTACTTC. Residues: CASSSGTSGQETQYF.

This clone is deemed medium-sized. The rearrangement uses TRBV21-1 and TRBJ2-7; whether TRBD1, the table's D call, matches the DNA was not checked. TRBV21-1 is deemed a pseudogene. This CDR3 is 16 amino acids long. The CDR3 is CASSTPSRGSFYEQYF. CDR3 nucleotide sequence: TGTGCCAGCAGCACCCCCTCCAGGGGGAGCTTTTACGAGCAGTACTTC.

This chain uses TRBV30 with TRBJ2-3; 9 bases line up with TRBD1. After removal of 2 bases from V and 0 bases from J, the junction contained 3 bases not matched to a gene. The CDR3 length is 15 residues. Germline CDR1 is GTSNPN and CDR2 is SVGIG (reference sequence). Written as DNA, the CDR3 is TGTGCCTGGAGTTGGGGACAGGGAAGCACAGATACGCAGTATTTT. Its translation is CAWSWGQGSTDTQYF.

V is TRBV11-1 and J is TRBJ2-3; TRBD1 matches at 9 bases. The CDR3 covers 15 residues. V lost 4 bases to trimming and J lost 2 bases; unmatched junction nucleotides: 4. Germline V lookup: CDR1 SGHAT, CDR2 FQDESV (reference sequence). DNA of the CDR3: TGTGCCAGCAGCTATAGGACAGGGGTCACAGATACGCAGTATTTT. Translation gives CASSYRTGVTDTQYF.

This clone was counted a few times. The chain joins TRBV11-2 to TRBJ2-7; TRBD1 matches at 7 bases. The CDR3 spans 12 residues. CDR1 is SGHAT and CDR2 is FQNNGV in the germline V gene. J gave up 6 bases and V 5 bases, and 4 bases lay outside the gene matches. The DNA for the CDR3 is TGTGCCAGCAGCCCCGACAGGGCCGAGCAGTACTTC. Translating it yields CASSPDRAEQYF.